What follows describes a single T cell receptor beta chain. The record originates from a study of cytomegalovirus exposure and HLA in healthy donors. TCRdb keeps only in-frame clones here, not all; method: immunoSEQ multiplex PCR. The table lists 75,000 to 85,000 clones, roughly 90% of them singletons. This CDR3 contains 16 residues. The germline gives CDR1 SNHLY, CDR2 FYNNEI. V was cut by 4 bases and J by 0 bases, with 12 bases left in between. The sample comprised PBMCs. The genes are TRBV2 and TRBJ2-2, with D possibly being TRBD2 (5 bases). The receptor comes from a man aged 30 to 39 in good health and CMV-seronegative. CDR3 sequence (DNA): TGTGCCAGCAGTGGGGGAGAGGCGACGAACACCGGGGAGCTGTTTTTT. Translated: CASSGGEATNTGELFF.